This TCR beta chain was retrieved from a study of blood T cell repertoires in COVID-19. Method: immunoSEQ multiplex PCR; TCRdb's copy keeps in-frame clones and lacks some. The table has about 280,000 clones, more than 80% seen once. The V and J ends lost 5 bases and 5 bases, in that order; junction bases with no gene match: 10. CDR3 size: 15 residues. Germline CDR1 MNHEY, CDR2 SVGAGI. The sample was PBMCs or T cells enriched from blood (not recorded which). The sequence came from a woman aged 25 to 39 with acute COVID-19. This chain joins TRBV6-5 and TRBJ2-5; 8 positions agree with TRBD1. Written as DNA, the CDR3 is TGTGCCAGCAGTCCAGGGGGCACTTACGTGGAGACCCAGTACTTC. It specifies CASSPGGTYVETQYF.